A selection of T cell receptor beta chains follows, all from one sample in a study of control samples from healthy donors and cancer patients. Only in-frame clones appear in the TCRdb table, and some are missing; sequencing was by immunoSEQ multiplex PCR. The table includes roughly 120,000 clones, around 87% detected once. The sample was PBMCs. These receptor sequences come from a woman aged 50 to 60 with colorectal cancer. The conserved cysteine and the conserved F or W are not part of the CDR3 here.

v_call,j_call,cdr3_aa
TRBV7-9,TRBJ2-1,ASSLGQNNEQF
TRBV5-5,TRBJ2-5,ASSSFQGVGETQY
TRBV3-1/TRBV3-2,TRBJ1-4,ASSQELAGTDEKLF
TRBV7-3,TRBJ2-2,ASSLADWGGELF
TRBV6-5,TRBJ2-2,ASRAGGGVTGELF
TRBV15,TRBJ2-1,ATSRGDGTDEQF
TRBV5-1,TRBJ2-3,ASSLVGTSGGLTDTQY
TRBV19,TRBJ2-1,ASSIGGGGDEQF
TRBV10-3,TRBJ2-2,AISMSSGENTGELF
TRBV2,TRBJ1-5,ASTGQDSSGPQH
TRBV3-1/TRBV3-2,TRBJ2-5,VSSQFSIETQY
TRBV28,TRBJ1-1,ATTRFKQNTEAF
TRBV14,TRBJ2-2,ASSWGQGSTGELF
TRBV19,TRBJ2-3,ASAPQPSTDTQY
TRBV10-3,TRBJ1-1,AISGQGRTEAF
TRBV4-1,TRBJ2-2,ASSQLAGRTGELF
TRBV14,TRBJ1-6,ASSTVVGSPLH
TRBV7-8,TRBJ2-5,ASSFTETQY
TRBV10-3,TRBJ2-3,AISEGLGRDTQY
TRBV2,TRBJ2-7,ASCPQPEAYEQY
TRBV6-1,TRBJ2-7,ASSDLGVGSYEQY
TRBV18,TRBJ1-1,ASSGSTEAF
TRBV2,TRBJ1-6,ASSAPEGSVDSPLH
TRBV2,TRBJ1-6,ASRPGQGYSPLH
TRBV9,TRBJ1-6,ASSVAGGGSPLH
TRBV6-5,TRBJ1-3,ASSYSDEIGGNTIY
TRBV9,TRBJ2-1,ASSVYGDGNEQF